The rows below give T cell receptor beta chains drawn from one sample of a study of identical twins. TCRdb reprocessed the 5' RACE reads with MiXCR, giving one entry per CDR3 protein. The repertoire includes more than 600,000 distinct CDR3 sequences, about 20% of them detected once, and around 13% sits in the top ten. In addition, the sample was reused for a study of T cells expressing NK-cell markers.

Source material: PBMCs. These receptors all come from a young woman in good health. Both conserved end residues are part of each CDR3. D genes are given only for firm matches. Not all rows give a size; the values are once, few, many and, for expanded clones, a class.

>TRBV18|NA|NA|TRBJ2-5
CASSPPEIQETQYF
TGTGCCAGCTCACCACCGGAGATCCAAGAGACCCAGTACTTC
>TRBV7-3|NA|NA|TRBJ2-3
CASSSMDSMDTQYF
TGTGCCAGCAGCTCTATGGACAGTATGGATACGCAGTATTTT
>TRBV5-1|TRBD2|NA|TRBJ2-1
CASTTPSQSGGTGNEQFF
TGCGCCAGCACGACCCCTTCACAGAGCGGGGGGACGGGGAATGAGCAGTTCTTC
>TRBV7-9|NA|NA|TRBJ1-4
CASSLKGLEKLFF
TGTGCCAGCAGCTTAAAGGGTCTTGAAAAACTGTTTTTT
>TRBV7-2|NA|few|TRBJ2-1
CASSLMGAEQFF
TGTGCCAGCAGCTTAATGGGAGCTGAGCAGTTCTTC
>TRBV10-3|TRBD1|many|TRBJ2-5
CATATGVQETQYF
TGTGCCACCGCTACAGGGGTACAAGAGACCCAGTACTTC
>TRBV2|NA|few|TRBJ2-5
CASKLTGAEETQYF
TGTGCCAGCAAACTAACAGGAGCAGAAGAGACCCAGTACTTC
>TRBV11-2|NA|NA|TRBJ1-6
CASSSRALDTNNSPLHF
TGTGCCAGCAGCTCCCGAGCGTTGGACACTAATAATTCACCCCTCCACTTT
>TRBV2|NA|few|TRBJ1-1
CASSEMTNLLAGAFF
TGTGCCAGCAGTGAGATGACCAACCTCCTTGCTGGGGCTTTCTTT
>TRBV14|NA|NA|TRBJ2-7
CASSQGRHHEQYF
TGTGCCAGCAGCCAAGGCAGACATCACGAGCAGTACTTC
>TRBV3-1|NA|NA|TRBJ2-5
CASSQVGLTQETQYF
TGTGCCAGCAGCCAAGTCGGACTAACCCAAGAGACCCAGTACTTC
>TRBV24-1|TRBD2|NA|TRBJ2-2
CATSAIAGGLGELFF
TGTGCCACCAGTGCCATAGCGGGGGGGCTCGGGGAGCTGTTTTTT
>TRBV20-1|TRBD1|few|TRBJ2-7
CSASNWGDRSHYEQYF
TGCAGTGCTAGCAATTGGGGGGACAGGTCCCACTACGAGCAGTACTTC
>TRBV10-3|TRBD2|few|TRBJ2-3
CAISDSTSGKSTDTQYF
TGTGCCATCAGTGACTCGACTAGCGGGAAAAGCACAGATACGCAGTATTTT
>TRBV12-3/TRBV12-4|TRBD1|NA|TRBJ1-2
CASTIGQGNGYTF
TGTGCCAGCACCATCGGACAGGGGAATGGCTACACCTTC
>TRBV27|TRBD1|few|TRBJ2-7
CASRKGDRGIYEQYF
TGTGCCAGCAGAAAAGGGGACAGGGGGATCTACGAGCAGTACTTC
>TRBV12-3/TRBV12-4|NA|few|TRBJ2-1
CASRLLHNEQFF
TGTGCCAGCAGACTTCTTCACAATGAGCAGTTCTTC
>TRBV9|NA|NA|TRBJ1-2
CASSVERGRGYTF
TGTGCCAGCAGCGTAGAGAGGGGCCGTGGCTACACCTTC
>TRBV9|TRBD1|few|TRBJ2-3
CASSPEGQGAEDTQYF
TGTGCCAGCAGCCCAGAAGGACAGGGGGCTGAAGATACGCAGTATTTT
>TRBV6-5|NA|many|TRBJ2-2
CASRPFTGELFF
TGTGCCAGCAGACCGTTCACCGGGGAGCTGTTTTTT
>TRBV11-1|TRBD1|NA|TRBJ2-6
CASSLLGQGASGANVLTF
TGTGCCAGCAGCTTATTAGGGCAGGGGGCCTCTGGGGCCAACGTCCTGACTTTC
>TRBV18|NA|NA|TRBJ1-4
CASSPLPGPTNEKLFF
TGTGCCAGCTCACCCCTACCCGGACCAACTAATGAAAAACTGTTTTTT
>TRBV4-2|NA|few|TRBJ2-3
CASSQNTGTNTDTQYF
TGTGCCAGCAGCCAAAATACCGGGACAAACACAGATACGCAGTATTTT
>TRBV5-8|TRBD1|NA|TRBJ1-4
CASSLGDSSNEKLFF
TGTGCCAGCAGCCTGGGGGACAGCTCTAATGAAAAACTGTTTTTT
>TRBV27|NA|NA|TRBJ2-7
CASSLSPEGEQYF
TGTGCCAGCAGTTTATCGCCCGAGGGGGAGCAGTACTTC
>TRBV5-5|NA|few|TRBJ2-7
CASSLAAGHPYEQYF
TGTGCCAGCAGCTTGGCCGCTGGACATCCCTACGAGCAGTACTTC
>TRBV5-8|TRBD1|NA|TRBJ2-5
CASSTGQGSSETQYF
TGTGCCAGCAGCACCGGACAGGGGAGTAGTGAGACCCAGTACTTC
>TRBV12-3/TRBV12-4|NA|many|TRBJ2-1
CASSPPSRSEQFF
TGTGCCAGCAGCCCCCCTTCCCGCAGTGAGCAGTTCTTC
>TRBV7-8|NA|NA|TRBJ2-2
CASSLARVETSKTGELFF
TGTGCCAGCAGCTTAGCGCGAGTTGAGACTAGTAAGACCGGGGAGCTGTTTTTT
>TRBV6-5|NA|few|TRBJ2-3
CASGNTDTQYF
TGTGCCAGCGGTAATACAGATACGCAGTATTTT
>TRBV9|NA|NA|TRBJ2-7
CASSGRVRSEQYF
TGTGCCAGCAGCGGACGGGTTAGGAGCGAGCAGTACTTC
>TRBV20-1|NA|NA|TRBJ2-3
CSAKNLDTQYF
TGCAGTGCTAAAAACCTCGATACGCAGTATTTT
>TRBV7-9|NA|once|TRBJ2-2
CASSLGASGAGRELFF
TGTGCCAGCAGCTTAGGAGCATCGGGGGCTGGCCGGGAGCTGTTTTTT
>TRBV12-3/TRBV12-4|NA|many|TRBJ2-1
CASSLGITYNEQFF
TGTGCCAGCAGTTTGGGGATTACATACAATGAGCAGTTCTTC
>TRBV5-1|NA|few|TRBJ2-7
CASSLEGLLHEQYF
TGCGCCAGCAGCTTGGAGGGGCTTCTGCACGAGCAGTACTTC
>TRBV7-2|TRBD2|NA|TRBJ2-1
CASSHPGTSPGDEQFF
TGTGCCAGCAGCCACCCCGGGACTAGCCCTGGGGATGAGCAGTTCTTC
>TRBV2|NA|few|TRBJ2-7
CASSEGGRGRQYF
TGTGCCAGCAGTGAAGGGGGCAGGGGTCGGCAGTACTTC
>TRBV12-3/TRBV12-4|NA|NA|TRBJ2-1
CASSLASDEQFF
TGTGCCAGCAGTTTGGCTAGCGATGAGCAGTTCTTC
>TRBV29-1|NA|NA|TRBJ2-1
CSVGTRGIF
TGCAGCGTTGGGACACGGGGGATCTTC